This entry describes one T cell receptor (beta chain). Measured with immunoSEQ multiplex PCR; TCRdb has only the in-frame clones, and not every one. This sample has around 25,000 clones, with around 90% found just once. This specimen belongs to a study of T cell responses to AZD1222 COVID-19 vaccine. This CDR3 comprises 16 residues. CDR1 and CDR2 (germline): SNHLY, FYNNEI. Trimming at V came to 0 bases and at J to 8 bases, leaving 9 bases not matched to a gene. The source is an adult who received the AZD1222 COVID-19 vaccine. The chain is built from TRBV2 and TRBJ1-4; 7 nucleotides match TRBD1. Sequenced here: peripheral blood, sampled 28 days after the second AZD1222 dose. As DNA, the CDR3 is TGTGCCAGCAGTGAAGCGCTTCACAGGGGAAGGGAAAAACTGTTTTTT. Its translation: CASSEALHRGREKLFF. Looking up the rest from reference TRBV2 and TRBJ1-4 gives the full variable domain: EPEVTQTPSHQVTQMGQEVILRCVPISNHLYFYWYRQILGQKVEFLVSFYNNEISEKSEIFDDQFSVERPDGSNFTLKIRSTKLEDSAMYFCASSEALHRGREKLFFGSGTQLSVL.